The clone carrying this TCR beta chain turned up a few times. Original handling: Estimation of nucleated cell counts relied on the amplification of reference gene primers. TCRdb's copy holds only in-frame clones and misses some; the assay was immunoSEQ multiplex PCR. That table furnishes V, J and clone size, whereas the DNA furnished D and trimming. The table includes about 180,000 clones, roughly 80% detected once. The source of the sample is a study of blood T cell repertoires in COVID-19. Sequences were obtained from peripheral blood. The clonotype comes from a human donor in a cohort sampled during active COVID-19.

CDR3 in DNA: TGTGCCAGCAGCGTGAGGACAGACTACTACAATGAGCAGTTCTTC. The encoded protein is CASSVRTDYYNEQFF. The chain employs TRBV9 and TRBJ2-1; maybe TRBD1 (6 bases). The CDR3 is made up of 15 amino acids. Trimming left V 2 bases short and J 3 bases short, with 12 bases between. Germline V CDR1 and CDR2: SGDLS, YYNGEE. Drawing the rest from reference TRBV9 and TRBJ2-1, the complete variable domain is DSGVTQTPKHLITATGQRVTLRCSPRSGDLSVYWYQQSLDQGLQFLIQYYNGEERAKGNILERFSAQQFPDLHSELNLSSLELGDSALYFCASSVRTDYYNEQFFGPGTRLTVL.